The rows below give T cell receptor beta chains drawn from one sample of a study of blood T cells in healthy people across ages. TCRdb recomputed calls from the 5' RACE reads with MiXCR, one row per CDR3 protein. The sample yields 600,000 to 850,000 distinct CDR3 sequences, around 46% seen once. Sequencing was performed on blood. These receptors came from a woman aged 60-70 years in good health. Each CDR3 is given with its conserved first and last residue. A D gene is named only where the DNA matches it firmly. Not every row has a clone size; where given, it reads once, few, many or a size class.

CASSSGTDNYGYTF	TGTGCCAGCAGCTCCGGGACTGACAACTATGGCTACACCTTC	NA	TRBV12-3/TRBV12-4	TRBJ1-2	NA
CASRIEPEKLFF	TGTGCCAGCAGAATCGAGCCCGAAAAACTGTTTTTT	NA	TRBV6-1	TRBJ1-4	few
CASSLVLAGGMEQYF	TGCGCCAGCAGCTTGGTTCTAGCGGGAGGTATGGAGCAGTACTTC	TRBD2	TRBV5-1	TRBJ2-7	NA
CAIRRDRGDVNTEAFF	TGTGCCATCAGGAGGGATAGGGGGGACGTGAACACTGAAGCTTTCTTT	NA	TRBV10-3	TRBJ1-1	NA
CASSIIPDRYNEQFF	TGTGCCAGCAGTATAATCCCGGACAGATACAATGAGCAGTTCTTC	NA	TRBV27	TRBJ2-1	few
CASSQDMGLVAYEQYF	TGTGCCAGCAGCCAAGATATGGGACTAGTGGCCTACGAGCAGTACTTC	TRBD2	TRBV3-1	TRBJ2-7	few
CASSLWEVTGASHSAKNIQYF	TGTGCCAGCAGCTTATGGGAAGTAACAGGGGCTTCCCATTCAGCCAAAAACATTCAGTACTTC	TRBD1	TRBV11-1	TRBJ2-4	few
CAVFRQGSYEQYF	TGTGCCGTATTCCGACAGGGCTCCTACGAGCAGTACTTC	TRBD1	TRBV28	TRBJ2-7	few
CAAHQDSTDTQYF	TGTGCCGCCCACCAGGACAGCACAGATACGCAGTATTTT	NA	TRBV10-3	TRBJ2-3	few
CASTGSEDTQYF	TGTGCCAGTACAGGGAGTGAAGATACGCAGTATTTT	NA	TRBV6-5	TRBJ2-3	NA
CASSHPLDRGGGYTF	TGTGCCAGCAGCCACCCCCTCGACAGGGGAGGTGGCTACACCTTC	TRBD1	TRBV6-2/TRBV6-3	TRBJ1-2	NA
CSARRRENEQYF	TGCAGTGCTAGGAGGCGGGAGAATGAGCAGTACTTC	TRBD2	TRBV20-1	TRBJ2-7	NA
CASSERGRTESSYEQYF	TGTGCCAGCAGTGAAAGGGGTAGGACAGAGAGCTCCTACGAGCAGTACTTC	NA	TRBV25-1	TRBJ2-7	NA
CASSWRDGGEQYF	TGTGCCAGCAGCTGGCGGGACGGAGGGGAGCAGTACTTC	NA	TRBV7-3	TRBJ2-7	NA
CASSVGLQETQYF	TGTGCCAGCAGCGTCGGACTTCAAGAGACCCAGTACTTC	NA	TRBV9	TRBJ2-5	many
CASSRDRLYEQYF	TGTGCCAGCAGTCGGGACAGACTGTACGAGCAGTACTTC	TRBD1	TRBV28	TRBJ2-7	few
CASRAGTGVSSGSLGQETQYF	TGTGCCAGCAGAGCCGGGACAGGAGTATCTAGCGGGAGTTTGGGGCAAGAGACCCAGTACTTC	TRBD2	TRBV2	TRBJ2-5	NA
CASSVAGDQNYNEQFF	TGTGCCAGCAGCGTAGCCGGGGATCAGAATTACAATGAGCAGTTCTTC	NA	TRBV9	TRBJ2-1	NA
CASRKHVSSLRNEQFF	TGTGCCAGCAGAAAGCACGTGTCTAGCCTGCGGAATGAGCAGTTCTTC	NA	TRBV21-1	TRBJ2-1	few
CSGGGSGSTDTQYF	TGCAGCGGAGGGGGTAGCGGTAGCACAGATACGCAGTATTTT	NA	TRBV29-1	TRBJ2-3	NA
CASSRGLASYNEQYF	TGTGCCAGCAGCCGGGGACTAGCGTCCTACAATGAGCAGTACTTC	TRBD2	TRBV6-5	TRBJ2-7	NA
CSVRGSSYEQYF	TGCAGTGTCCGGGGCAGCTCCTACGAGCAGTACTTC	NA	TRBV20-1	TRBJ2-7	NA
CSARAGASGSGNEQFF	TGCAGTGCTAGGGCTGGGGCTAGCGGGAGCGGCAATGAGCAGTTCTTC	TRBD2	TRBV20-1	TRBJ2-1	few
CASNPGAQLMNTEAFF	TGTGCCAGCAACCCCGGGGCACAGCTCATGAACACTGAAGCTTTCTTT	NA	TRBV7-9	TRBJ1-1	NA
CASSPTSDEQYF	TGTGCCAGCAGCCCAACTAGCGACGAGCAGTACTTC	TRBD2	TRBV7-9	TRBJ2-7	few
CASSPGTSGGAADTQYF	TGTGCCAGCAGCCCGGGGACTAGCGGGGGGGCCGCAGATACGCAGTATTTT	TRBD2	TRBV5-8	TRBJ2-3	few
CASSHPRDSDYNEQFF	TGTGCCAGCAGCCATCCTCGGGACTCGGACTACAATGAGCAGTTCTTC	NA	TRBV14	TRBJ2-1	few
CASTVTTDVNTEAFF	TGTGCCAGTACCGTGACGACAGACGTGAACACTGAAGCTTTCTTT	NA	TRBV19	TRBJ1-1	once
CASSDIGGEQYF	TGTGCCAGCAGTGACATAGGGGGCGAGCAGTACTTC	NA	TRBV2	TRBJ2-7	few
CATSDWKPGKQETQYF	TGTGCCACCAGTGATTGGAAACCGGGAAAACAAGAGACCCAGTACTTC	NA	TRBV24-1	TRBJ2-5	NA
CASSASWGSYEQYF	TGTGCCAGCAGCGCCTCTTGGGGGTCCTACGAGCAGTACTTC	NA	TRBV9	TRBJ2-7	few
CASSLEGGNYNEQFF	TGTGCCAGCAGTTTAGAGGGAGGAAACTACAATGAGCAGTTCTTC	NA	TRBV12-3/TRBV12-4	TRBJ2-1	few
CSARVPNTGELFF	TGCAGTGCTAGGGTTCCCAACACCGGGGAGCTGTTTTTT	NA	TRBV20-1	TRBJ2-2	NA
CASSPPAGGRYGYTF	TGTGCCAGCAGCCCCCCGGCCGGGGGCCGGTACGGCTACACCTTC	NA	TRBV7-2	TRBJ1-2	few
CASSPRSGAGEKLFF	TGCGCCAGCAGCCCCAGGTCCGGCGCAGGGGAAAAACTGTTTTTT	NA	TRBV10-2	TRBJ1-4	once
CASSPPGVNYGYTF	TGTGCCAGCAGCCCCCCCGGGGTTAACTATGGCTACACCTTC	NA	TRBV7-2	TRBJ1-2	few
CASSYSGGGEQYF	TGTGCCAGCAGTTACTCGGGCGGCGGAGAGCAGTACTTC	NA	TRBV6-2/TRBV6-3	TRBJ2-7	few
CASGLNVDEQFF	TGCGCCAGCGGCTTGAATGTGGATGAGCAGTTCTTC	NA	TRBV5-1	TRBJ2-1	NA
CASSFQVGGPTNEQFF	TGTGCCAGCAGCTTTCAGGTGGGGGGGCCGACGAATGAGCAGTTCTTC	NA	TRBV13	TRBJ2-1	NA
CASAGGQEGSPLHF	TGCGCCTCCGCAGGAGGACAGGAAGGTTCACCCCTCCACTTT	TRBD1	TRBV5-1	TRBJ1-6	NA
CASSREGTYNSPLHF	TGTGCCAGCAGCCGGGAGGGGACCTATAATTCACCCCTCCACTTT	NA	TRBV7-9	TRBJ1-6	NA
CASSHNRETCYEQYF	TGTGCCAGCAGCCACAACAGGGAAACCTGCTACGAGCAGTACTTC	NA	TRBV4-2	TRBJ2-7	once
CASSKGGEGTIGYTF	TGTGCCAGCAGCAAAGGGGGGGAAGGGACTATTGGCTACACCTTC	NA	TRBV9	TRBJ1-2	NA
CASSENSDYEQFF	TGTGCCAGCAGTGAAAATAGCGACTACGAGCAGTTCTTC	NA	TRBV25-1	TRBJ2-1	NA
CASSGLAENSTDTQYF	TGTGCCAGCAGCGGGCTGGCGGAAAATAGCACAGATACGCAGTATTTT	NA	TRBV3-1	TRBJ2-3	NA
CASSTGQDYGYTF	TGTGCCAGCAGTACAGGACAGGACTATGGCTACACCTTC	TRBD1	TRBV6-2/TRBV6-3	TRBJ1-2	NA
CASAPDGGWTEAFF	TGTGCCAGCGCCCCCGACGGGGGATGGACTGAAGCTTTCTTT	NA	TRBV27	TRBJ1-1	NA
CASSRIGLANNEQFF	TGTGCCAGCAGCCGCATAGGACTAGCGAACAATGAGCAGTTCTTC	TRBD2	TRBV3-1	TRBJ2-1	NA
CASSRVRERMETQYF	TGTGCCAGCTCCCGGGTGCGGGAGCGGATGGAGACCCAGTACTTC	TRBD2	TRBV6-1	TRBJ2-5	once
CASSPGLYTGELFF	TGCGCCAGCAGCCCGGGACTTTACACCGGGGAGCTGTTTTTT	NA	TRBV5-1	TRBJ2-2	NA
CASSYSALGAGETQYF	TGTGCCAGCAGTTACTCGGCCCTAGGGGCTGGAGAGACCCAGTACTTC	NA	TRBV6-2/TRBV6-3	TRBJ2-5	NA
CAISAGGERNTEAFF	TGTGCCATAAGTGCAGGGGGCGAGAGGAACACTGAAGCTTTCTTT	TRBD1	TRBV10-3	TRBJ1-1	few
CASSRGTNEKLFF	TGTGCCAGCAGCAGGGGGACTAATGAAAAACTGTTTTTT	NA	TRBV9	TRBJ1-4	few
CASSSGGGGGATYGYTF	TGTGCCAGCAGTTCAGGGGGAGGAGGGGGGGCTACCTATGGTTACACCTTC	TRBD1	TRBV12-3/TRBV12-4	TRBJ1-2	NA
CASTQPYQETQYF	TGTGCCAGCACCCAGCCGTACCAAGAGACCCAGTACTTC	NA	TRBV28	TRBJ2-5	NA
CASSPTSGLAANEQYF	TGCGCCAGCAGCCCCACCTCTGGACTAGCGGCTAATGAGCAGTACTTC	TRBD2	TRBV5-1	TRBJ2-7	NA
CASSLSGHIRAYEQYF	TGTGCCAGCAGTTTATCCGGGCACATAAGGGCCTACGAGCAGTACTTC	NA	TRBV27	TRBJ2-7	NA
CASSPRDPQETQYF	TGTGCCAGCAGCCCCCGGGACCCCCAAGAGACCCAGTACTTC	NA	TRBV9	TRBJ2-5	NA
CASSLAAQEVEQYF	TGTGCCAGCAGCTTAGCTGCACAGGAGGTCGAGCAGTACTTC	NA	TRBV7-2	TRBJ2-7	NA